These T cell receptor beta chains were read from a single sample in a study of shared clonotypes between healthy human individuals. The data were produced by immunoSEQ multiplex PCR, yet TCRdb's version contains in-frame clones alone and is incomplete. The sample records approximately 1,000,000 clones, roughly 80% being singletons. The sample comprised memory CD4+ T cells from PBMCs. The receptor source for this set is a man aged 18 to 29 in good health. Some clones in this sample may be carry-over from other donors' samples. Both conserved end residues are part of each CDR3. Fields, in order: CDR3 length, clone size, V gene, J gene, CDR3 protein. Some rows have no size entry. The others give once, few or many, or a class for an expanded clone.

14,-,TRBV6-1,TRBJ1-4,CASREAATNEKLFF
15,-,TRBV4-3,TRBJ2-5,CASSQESGGLETQYF
18,-,TRBV6-4,TRBJ2-7,CASSDPIHRGPSTYEQYF
16,-,TRBV19,TRBJ2-7,CASSITWTSDAYEQYF
15,-,TRBV30,TRBJ2-5,CAWSLHSANRETQYF
16,-,TRBV5-1,TRBJ2-1,CASSLGGTGVVNEQFF
13,-,TRBV7-2,TRBJ2-5,CASSVQGGETQYF
14,-,TRBV6-1,TRBJ1-2,CASSELWRVSGYTF
15,once,TRBV28,TRBJ2-3,CASSLGLLAADTQYF
11,-,TRBV20-1,TRBJ2-7,CSARLVDEQYF
14,-,TRBV7-3,TRBJ1-4,CASSPGYTNEKLFF
13,-,TRBV2,TRBJ1-1,CASSEAHVTEAFF
12,few,TRBV7-9,TRBJ1-2,CASSSHQAGYTF
14,-,TRBV5-1,TRBJ2-7,CASSLQSGSYEQYF
15,many,TRBV30,TRBJ2-5,CAWSPRTGWQETQYF
14,-,TRBV11-2,TRBJ2-1,CASSLRGASNEQFF
16,-,TRBV27,TRBJ2-3,CASSSRLAGNTDTQYF
10,-,TRBV29-1,TRBJ1-2,CSVEGSGYTF
15,few,TRBV7-2,TRBJ2-7,CASSIDQGATYEQYF
13,-,TRBV2,TRBJ1-1,CASTTQTRAEAFF